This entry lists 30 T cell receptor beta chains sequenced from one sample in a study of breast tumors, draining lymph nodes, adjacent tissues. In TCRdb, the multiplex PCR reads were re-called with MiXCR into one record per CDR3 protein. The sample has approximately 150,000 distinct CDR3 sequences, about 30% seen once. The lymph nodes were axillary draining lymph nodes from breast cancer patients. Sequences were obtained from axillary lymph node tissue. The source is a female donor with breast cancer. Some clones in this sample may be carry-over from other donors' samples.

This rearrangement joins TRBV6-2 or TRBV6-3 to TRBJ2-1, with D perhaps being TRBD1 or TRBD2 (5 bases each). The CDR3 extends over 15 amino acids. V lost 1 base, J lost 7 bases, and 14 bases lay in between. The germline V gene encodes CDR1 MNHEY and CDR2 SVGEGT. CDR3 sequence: CASSYFGASGNEQFF. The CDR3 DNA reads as TGTGCCAGCAGTTACTTCGGGGCCTCTGGAAATGAGCAGTTCTTC.

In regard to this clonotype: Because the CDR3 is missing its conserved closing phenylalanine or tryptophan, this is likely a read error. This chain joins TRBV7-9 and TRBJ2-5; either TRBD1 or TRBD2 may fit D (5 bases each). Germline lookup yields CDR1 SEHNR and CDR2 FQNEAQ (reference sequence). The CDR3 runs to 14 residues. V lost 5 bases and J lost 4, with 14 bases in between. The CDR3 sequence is CASSPLGPLETQYL. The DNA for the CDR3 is TGTGCCAGCAGCCCCTTGGGACCCCTAGAGACCCAGTACCTC.

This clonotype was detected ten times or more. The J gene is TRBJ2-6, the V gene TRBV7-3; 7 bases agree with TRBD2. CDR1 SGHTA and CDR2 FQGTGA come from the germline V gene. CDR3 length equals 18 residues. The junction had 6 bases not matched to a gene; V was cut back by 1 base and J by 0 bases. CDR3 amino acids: CASSLMGGKISGANVLTF. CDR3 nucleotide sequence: TGTGCCAGCAGCTTAATGGGGGGGAAAATCTCTGGGGCCAACGTCCTGACTTTC.

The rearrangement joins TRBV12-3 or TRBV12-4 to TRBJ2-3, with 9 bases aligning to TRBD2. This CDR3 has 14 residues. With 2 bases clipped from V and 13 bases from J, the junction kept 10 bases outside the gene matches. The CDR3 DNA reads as TGTGCCAGCAGTTTAAGGCCTAGCGGGACCCAGGAGTATTTT. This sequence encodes CASSLRPSGTQEYF.

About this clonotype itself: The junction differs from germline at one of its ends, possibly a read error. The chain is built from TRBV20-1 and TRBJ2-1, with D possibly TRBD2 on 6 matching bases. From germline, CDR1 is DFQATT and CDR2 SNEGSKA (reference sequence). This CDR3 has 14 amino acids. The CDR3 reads CSARHGGTATEKFF. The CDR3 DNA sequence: TGCAGTGCTAGACACGGGGGTACGGCGACTGAGAAGTTCTTC.

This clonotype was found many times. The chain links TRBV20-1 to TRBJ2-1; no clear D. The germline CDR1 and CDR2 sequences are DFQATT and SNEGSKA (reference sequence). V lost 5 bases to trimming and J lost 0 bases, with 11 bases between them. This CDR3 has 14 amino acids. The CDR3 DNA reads TGCAGTGCTTCCCACTATTCCTCCTACAATGAGCAGTTCTTC. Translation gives CSASHYSSYNEQFF.

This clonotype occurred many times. The CDR3 DNA reads TGTGCCAGCAGCTCAACCGGGACCTTAGAGACCCAGTACTTC. It yields the protein CASSSTGTLETQYF. The genes are TRBV7-3 and TRBJ2-5; D may be TRBD1 or TRBD2 (5 bases each). The CDR3 is made up of 14 amino acids. The V end lost 4 bases, the J end lost 4 bases, and 13 bases lay between the germline ends. The V gene's germline CDR1 is SGHTA and CDR2 FQGTGA.

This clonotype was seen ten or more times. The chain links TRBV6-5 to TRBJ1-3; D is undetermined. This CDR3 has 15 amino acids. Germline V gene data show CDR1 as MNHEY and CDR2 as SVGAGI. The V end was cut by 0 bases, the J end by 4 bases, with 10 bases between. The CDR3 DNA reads TGTGCCAGCAGTTACTCGGCGCCGCGGGGAAACACCATATATTTT. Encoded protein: CASSYSAPRGNTIYF.

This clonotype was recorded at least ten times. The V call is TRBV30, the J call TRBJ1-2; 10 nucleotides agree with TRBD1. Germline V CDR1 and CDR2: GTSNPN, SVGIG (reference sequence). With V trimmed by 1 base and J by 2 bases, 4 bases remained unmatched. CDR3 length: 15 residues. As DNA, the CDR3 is TGTGCCTGGAGTGGATCGGACAGGGGGAACTATGGCTACACCTTC. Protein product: CAWSGSDRGNYGYTF.

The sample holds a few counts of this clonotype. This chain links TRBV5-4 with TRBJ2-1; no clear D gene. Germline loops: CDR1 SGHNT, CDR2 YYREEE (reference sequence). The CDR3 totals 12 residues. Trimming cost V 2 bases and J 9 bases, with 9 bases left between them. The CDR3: CASSFQITEQFF. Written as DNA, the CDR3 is TGTGCCAGCAGCTTTCAAATCACTGAGCAGTTCTTC. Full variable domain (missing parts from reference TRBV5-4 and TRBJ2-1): ETGVTQSPTHLIKTRGQQVTLRCSSQSGHNTVSWYQQALGQGPQFIFQYYREEENGRGNFPPRFSGLQFPNYSSELNVNALELDDSALYLCASSFQITEQFFGPGTRLTVL.

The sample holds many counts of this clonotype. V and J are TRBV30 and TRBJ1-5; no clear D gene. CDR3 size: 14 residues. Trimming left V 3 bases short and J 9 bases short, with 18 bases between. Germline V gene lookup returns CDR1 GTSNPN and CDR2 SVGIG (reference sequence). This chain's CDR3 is CAWSPTGRGRPQHF. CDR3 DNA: TGTGCCTGGAGCCCGACGGGCCGCGGTCGGCCCCAGCATTTT.

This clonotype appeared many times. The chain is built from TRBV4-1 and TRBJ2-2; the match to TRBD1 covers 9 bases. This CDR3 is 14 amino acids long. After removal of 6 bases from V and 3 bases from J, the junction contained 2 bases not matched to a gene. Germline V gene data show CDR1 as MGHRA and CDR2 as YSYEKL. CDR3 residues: CASRGQGYTGELFF. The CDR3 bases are TGCGCCAGCAGAGGACAGGGGTACACCGGGGAGCTGTTTTTT.

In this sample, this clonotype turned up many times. DNA of the CDR3: TGTGCCAGCAGCTTAGGGGGGGCGGGTGGGTCCTCCTACGAGCAGTACTTC. This gives the protein CASSLGGAGGSSYEQYF. J is TRBJ2-7 and V is TRBV7-9; either TRBD1 or TRBD2 may fit D (6 bases each). The germline V gene has CDR1 SEHNR and CDR2 FQNEAQ (reference sequence). The V end was cut by 1 base, the J end by 0 bases, with 16 bases between. The CDR3 spans 17 residues.

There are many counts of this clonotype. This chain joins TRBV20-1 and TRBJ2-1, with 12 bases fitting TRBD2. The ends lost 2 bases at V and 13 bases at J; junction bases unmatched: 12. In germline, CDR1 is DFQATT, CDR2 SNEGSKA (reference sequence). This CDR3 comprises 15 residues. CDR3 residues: CSARSGLAGLYVQFF. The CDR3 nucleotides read TGCAGTGCTAGATCCGGACTAGCGGGGCTATACGTCCAGTTCTTC.

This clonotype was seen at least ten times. CDR3 sequence (DNA): TGTGCCAGCAGCTTAGCCCCCGGGCAGGGGGCGGGAGAGACCCAGTACTTC. Amino acid sequence: CASSLAPGQGAGETQYF. The chain has TRBV7-8 and TRBJ2-5; 8 bases align to TRBD1. The junction had 10 bases not matched to a gene; V was cut back by 0 bases and J by 4 bases. Germline CDR1 reads SGHVS; CDR2 reads FQNEAQ. This CDR3 is 17 amino acids long.

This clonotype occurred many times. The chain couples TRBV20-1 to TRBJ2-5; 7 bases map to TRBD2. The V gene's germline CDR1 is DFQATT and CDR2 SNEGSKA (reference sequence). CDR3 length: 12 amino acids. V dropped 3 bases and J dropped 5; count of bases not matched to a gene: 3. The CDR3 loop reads CSARTSRETQYF. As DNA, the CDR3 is TGCAGTGCTAGGACTAGCCGGGAGACCCAGTACTTC.

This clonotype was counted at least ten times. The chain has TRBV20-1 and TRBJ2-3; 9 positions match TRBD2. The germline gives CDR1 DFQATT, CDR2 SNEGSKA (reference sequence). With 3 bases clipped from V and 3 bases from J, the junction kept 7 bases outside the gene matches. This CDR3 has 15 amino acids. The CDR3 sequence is CSASRGLAGTDTQYF. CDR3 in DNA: TGCAGTGCTAGTCGGGGGCTAGCGGGAACAGATACGCAGTATTTT.

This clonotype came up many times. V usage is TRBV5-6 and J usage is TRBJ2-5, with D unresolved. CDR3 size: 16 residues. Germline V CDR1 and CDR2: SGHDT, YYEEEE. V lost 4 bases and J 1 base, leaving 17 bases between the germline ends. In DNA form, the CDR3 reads TGTGCCAGCAGCGTTGTGTTCCAGAACCTCCAAGAGACCCAGTACTTC. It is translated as CASSVVFQNLQETQYF.

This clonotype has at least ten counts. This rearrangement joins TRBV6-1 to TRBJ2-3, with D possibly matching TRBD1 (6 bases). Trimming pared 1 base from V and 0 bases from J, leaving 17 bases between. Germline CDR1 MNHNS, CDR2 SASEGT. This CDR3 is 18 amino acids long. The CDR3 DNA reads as TGTGCCAGCAGTGAAGGTTTCGCAGGGGTCGAAAGCACAGATACGCAGTATTTT. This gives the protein CASSEGFAGVESTDTQYF.

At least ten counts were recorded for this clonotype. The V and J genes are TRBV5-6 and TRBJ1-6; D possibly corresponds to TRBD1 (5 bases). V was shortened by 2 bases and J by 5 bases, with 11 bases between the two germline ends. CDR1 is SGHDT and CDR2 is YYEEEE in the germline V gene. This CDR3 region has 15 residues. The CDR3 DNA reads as TGTGCCAGCAGCTTCCGGGGGACCGATAATTCACCCCTCCACTTT. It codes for CASSFRGTDNSPLHF.

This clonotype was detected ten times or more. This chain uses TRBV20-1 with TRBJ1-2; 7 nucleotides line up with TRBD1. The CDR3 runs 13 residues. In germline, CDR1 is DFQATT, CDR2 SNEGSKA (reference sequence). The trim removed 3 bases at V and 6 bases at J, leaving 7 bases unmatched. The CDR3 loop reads CSASSDRENGYTF. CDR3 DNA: TGCAGTGCTAGTAGTGACAGGGAAAATGGCTACACCTTC.

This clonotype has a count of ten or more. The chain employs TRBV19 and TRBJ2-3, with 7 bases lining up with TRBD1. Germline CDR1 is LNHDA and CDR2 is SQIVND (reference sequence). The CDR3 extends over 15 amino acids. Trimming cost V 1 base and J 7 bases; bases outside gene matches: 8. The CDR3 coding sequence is TGTGCCAGTAGTATAGGCCCCGACAGGGCAAATACGCAGTATTTT. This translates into CASSIGPDRANTQYF. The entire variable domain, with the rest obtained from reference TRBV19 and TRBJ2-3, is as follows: DGGITQSPKYLFRKEGQNVTLSCEQNLNHDAMYWYRQDPGQGLRLIYYSQIVNDFQKGDIAEGYSVSREKKESFPLTVTSAQKNPTAFYLCASSIGPDRANTQYFGPGTRLTVL.

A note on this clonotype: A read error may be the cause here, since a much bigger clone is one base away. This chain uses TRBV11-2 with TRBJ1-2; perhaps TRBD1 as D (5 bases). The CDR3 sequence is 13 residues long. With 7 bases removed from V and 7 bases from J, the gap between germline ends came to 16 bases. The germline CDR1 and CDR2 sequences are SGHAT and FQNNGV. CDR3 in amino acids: CASTRDRSSGYTF. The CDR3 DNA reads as TGTGCCAGCACAAGGGACCGGAGCTCTGGCTACACCTTC.

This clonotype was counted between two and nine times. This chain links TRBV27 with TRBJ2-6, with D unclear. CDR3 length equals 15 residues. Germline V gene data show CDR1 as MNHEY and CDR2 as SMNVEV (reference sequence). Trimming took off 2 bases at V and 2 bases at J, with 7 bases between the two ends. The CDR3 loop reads CASSLTVPGANVLTF. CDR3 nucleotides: TGTGCCAGCAGTTTAACAGTCCCTGGGGCCAACGTCCTGACTTTC.

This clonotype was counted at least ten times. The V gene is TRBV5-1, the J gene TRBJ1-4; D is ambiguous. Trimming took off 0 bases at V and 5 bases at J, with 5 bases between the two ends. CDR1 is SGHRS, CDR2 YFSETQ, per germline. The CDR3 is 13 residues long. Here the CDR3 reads CASSLDGNEKLFF. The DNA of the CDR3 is TGCGCCAGCAGCTTGGATGGCAATGAAAAACTGTTTTTT.

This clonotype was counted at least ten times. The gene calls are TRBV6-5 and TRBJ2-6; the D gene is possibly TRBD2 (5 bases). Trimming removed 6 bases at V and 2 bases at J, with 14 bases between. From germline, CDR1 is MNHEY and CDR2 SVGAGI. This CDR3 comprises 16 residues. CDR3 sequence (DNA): TGTGCCAGCAGGAGGGTAACGTTGGCTGGGGCCAACGTCCTGACTTTC. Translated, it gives CASRRVTLAGANVLTF.

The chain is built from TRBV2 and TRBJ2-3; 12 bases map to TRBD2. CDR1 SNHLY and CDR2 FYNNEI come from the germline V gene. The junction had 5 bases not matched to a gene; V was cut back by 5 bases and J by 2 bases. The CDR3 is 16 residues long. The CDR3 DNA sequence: TGTGCCAGCAGTTCCCGACTAGCGGGAGTCACAGATACGCAGTATTTT. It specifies CASSSRLAGVTDTQYF.

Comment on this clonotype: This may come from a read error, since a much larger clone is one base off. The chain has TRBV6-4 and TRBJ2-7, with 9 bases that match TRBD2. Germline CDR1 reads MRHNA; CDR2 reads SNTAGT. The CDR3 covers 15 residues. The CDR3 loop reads CASSLQRGDSYERYF. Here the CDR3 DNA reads TGTGCCAGCAGTTTACAGCGGGGGGACTCCTACGAGCGGTACTTC.

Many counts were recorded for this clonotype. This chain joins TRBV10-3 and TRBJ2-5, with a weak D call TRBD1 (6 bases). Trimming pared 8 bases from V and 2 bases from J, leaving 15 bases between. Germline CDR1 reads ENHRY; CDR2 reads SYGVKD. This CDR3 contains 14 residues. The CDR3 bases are TGTGCCATCTGGGCAGGGGAGTTACAAGAGACCCAGTACTTC. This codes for CAIWAGELQETQYF.

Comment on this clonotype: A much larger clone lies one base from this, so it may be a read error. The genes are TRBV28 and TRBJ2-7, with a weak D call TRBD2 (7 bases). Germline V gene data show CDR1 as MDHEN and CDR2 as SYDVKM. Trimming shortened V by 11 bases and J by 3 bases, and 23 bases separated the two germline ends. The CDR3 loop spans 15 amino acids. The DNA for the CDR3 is TGTGCCGGCAACACCCCCGGGGGGCCCAGCTACGAGCAGTACTTC. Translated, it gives CAGNTPGGPSYEQYF.